The rows below give T cell receptor beta chains drawn from one sample of a study of cytomegalovirus exposure and HLA in healthy donors. TCRdb's table, derived via immunoSEQ multiplex PCR, lists solely in-frame clones and lacks some. In total, the table holds about 130,000 clones. Sequences were obtained from PBMCs. The source is a man aged 35 to 55 in good health and CMV-seronegative. Each CDR3 is given with its conserved first and last residue. A D gene is named only where the DNA matches it firmly.

v_call	d_call	j_call	cdr3_aa	cdr3_nt
TRBV30	NA	TRBJ1-1	CAWSVRLELNTEAFF	TGTGCCTGGAGTGTACGGCTGGAGTTGAACACTGAAGCTTTCTTT
TRBV5-1	TRBD1	TRBJ2-7	CASSFQGATYEQYF	TGCGCCAGCAGCTTCCAGGGGGCCACTTACGAGCAGTACTTC
TRBV14	TRBD2	TRBJ2-5	CASSQVGGSDQYF	TGTGCCAGCAGCCAAGTGGGAGGGTCGGACCAGTACTTC
TRBV5-1	TRBD2	TRBJ2-2	CASSLTGTSAGELFF	TGCGCCAGCAGCTTAACCGGGACTAGCGCCGGGGAGCTGTTTTTT
TRBV25-1	NA	TRBJ2-2	CASRRGRSNTGELFF	TGTGCCAGCAGAAGGGGCAGGTCGAACACCGGGGAGCTGTTTTTT
TRBV5-1	TRBD2	TRBJ2-1	CASSPGLAGGDLGNEQFF	TGCGCCAGCAGCCCCGGACTAGCGGGTGGGGACCTGGGCAATGAGCAGTTCTTC
TRBV7-9	TRBD2	TRBJ2-7	CASSLVVAGTYEQYF	TGTGCCAGCAGCTTAGTGGTAGCGGGAACCTACGAGCAGTACTTC
TRBV6-5	NA	TRBJ1-1	CASSSGGNTEAFF	TGTGCCAGCAGTTCGGGGGGAAACACTGAAGCTTTCTTT
TRBV6-6	TRBD1	TRBJ2-1	CASSSLRDRVNEQFF	TGTGCCAGCAGTTCACTCCGGGACAGGGTGAATGAGCAGTTCTTC
TRBV5-1	TRBD1	TRBJ1-2	CASSLAGQGDYGYTF	TGCGCCAGCAGCTTGGCCGGGCAGGGGGACTATGGCTACACCTTC
TRBV10-3	NA	TRBJ2-2	CAISELSSTGELFF	TGTGCCATCAGTGAGTTGTCTTCCACCGGGGAGCTGTTTTTT
TRBV6-5	NA	TRBJ1-2	CATSGTYGYTF	TGTGCCACTTCGGGAACCTATGGCTACACCTTC
TRBV2	NA	TRBJ2-3	CASSEFGSTDTQYF	TGTGCCAGCAGTGAATTTGGCAGCACAGATACGCAGTATTTT
TRBV6-1	NA	TRBJ1-1	CASRVTLEAFF	TGTGCCAGCAGGGTGACTCTTGAAGCTTTCTTT
TRBV5-1	NA	TRBJ1-4	CASSLVSGDEKLFF	TGCGCCAGCAGCTTGGTATCAGGGGATGAAAAACTGTTTTTT
TRBV28	TRBD1	TRBJ2-7	CASSSGQGESHEQYF	TGTGCCAGCAGTTCCGGACAGGGAGAGTCCCACGAGCAGTACTTC
TRBV7-6	TRBD1	TRBJ2-1	CASSSDRGADEQFF	TGTGCCAGCAGCTCGGACAGGGGGGCGGATGAGCAGTTCTTC
TRBV28	TRBD2	TRBJ2-3	CASSSEPGAGGTDTQYF	TGTGCCAGCAGTTCCGAGCCGGGAGCGGGAGGCACAGATACGCAGTATTTT
TRBV25-1	NA	TRBJ1-1	CASRERAGTEAFF	TGTGCCAGCAGGGAGAGGGCGGGCACTGAAGCTTTCTTT
TRBV6-6	NA	TRBJ2-2	CASFSRDQAGELFF	TGTGCCAGCTTCTCCAGAGATCAGGCCGGGGAGCTGTTTTTT
TRBV19	TRBD2	TRBJ2-1	CASSIEGGATYNEQFF	TGTGCCAGTAGTATAGAGGGAGGGGCAACCTACAATGAGCAGTTCTTC
TRBV30	TRBD1	TRBJ2-1	CAWSVWRGTGDEQFF	TGTGCCTGGAGTGTATGGAGGGGGACAGGAGATGAGCAGTTCTTC
TRBV2	NA	TRBJ2-1	CASSDWASPTQFF	TGTGCCAGCAGTGATTGGGCTAGCCCGACACAGTTCTTC
TRBV29-1	TRBD1	TRBJ2-1	CSVRGDRGYNEQFF	TGCAGCGTCCGGGGGGACAGGGGGTACAATGAGCAGTTCTTC
TRBV19	NA	TRBJ2-1	CASSIGLRTYNEQFF	TGTGCCAGTAGTATAGGTCTGCGGACCTACAATGAGCAGTTCTTC
TRBV28	TRBD1	TRBJ1-1	CASSFLGQSYLDTEAFF	TGTGCCAGCAGTTTTCTGGGACAGTCCTACCTGGATACTGAAGCTTTCTTT
TRBV11-2	NA	TRBJ2-5	CASSLDWRSGLFLETQYF	TGTGCCAGCAGCTTAGATTGGAGAAGCGGGCTCTTCTTAGAGACCCAGTACTTC
TRBV11-2	NA	TRBJ2-5	CASSPGTFVQETQYF	TGTGCCAGCAGCCCTGGGACTTTTGTTCAAGAGACCCAGTACTTC
TRBV9	NA	TRBJ2-3	CASSVLGTSTDTQYF	TGTGCCAGCAGCGTACTAGGTACTAGCACAGATACGCAGTATTTT
TRBV6-5	NA	TRBJ2-2	CASNFGGTGELFF	TGTGCCAGCAATTTCGGGGGAACCGGGGAGCTGTTTTTT
TRBV28	TRBD2	TRBJ2-7	CASSLGGFEQYF	TGTGCCAGCAGTTTGGGAGGGTTCGAGCAGTACTTC
TRBV7-6	TRBD2	TRBJ2-3	CASSPRTRSMTDTQYF	TGTGCCAGCAGCCCACGGACTAGAAGCATGACAGATACGCAGTATTTT
TRBV5-4	NA	TRBJ2-1	CASSPSSGRGMEVEQFF	TGTGCCAGCAGCCCCTCCAGCGGGCGGGGCATGGAAGTTGAGCAGTTCTTC
TRBV7-3	NA	TRBJ2-1	CASSLNRNSYNEQFF	TGTGCCAGCAGCTTAAACAGGAACTCCTACAATGAGCAGTTCTTC
TRBV1	NA	TRBJ2-5	CTSSLNFRPGGRTQYF	TGCACCAGCAGTCTAAATTTTCGACCCGGAGGAAGGACCCAGTACTTC
TRBV7-2	NA	TRBJ1-1	CASRPTWTVTTEAFF	TGTGCCAGCAGACCGACCTGGACAGTTACCACTGAAGCTTTCTTT
TRBV28	NA	TRBJ2-1	CASNKAEFTTKQFF	TGTGCCAGCAACAAAGCGGAATTTACAACGAAGCAGTTCTTC
TRBV6-1	TRBD1	TRBJ2-1	CASSVPPGQGYNEQFF	TGTGCCAGCAGTGTACCGCCGGGACAGGGGTACAATGAGCAGTTCTTC
TRBV6-1	TRBD1	TRBJ1-3	CASSDRTGRNTIYF	TGTGCCAGCAGTGATCGGACAGGGAGAAACACCATATATTTT
TRBV2	TRBD2	TRBJ2-3	CASSGSLGPPGAGGADTQYF	TGTGCCAGCAGTGGGTCTCTTGGGCCGCCAGGGGCGGGAGGTGCAGATACGCAGTATTTT
TRBV15	NA	TRBJ1-3	CATSRVEGGKRRSGNTIYF	TGTGCCACCAGCAGAGTAGAAGGGGGAAAGCGTCGATCTGGAAACACCATATATTTT
TRBV27	NA	TRBJ2-7	CASSLKTSRYEQYF	TGTGCCAGCAGTTTGAAAACTAGCAGGTACGAGCAGTACTTC
TRBV7-9	NA	TRBJ1-2	CASSYTRDYYGYTF	TGTGCCAGCAGTTATACCCGGGACTACTATGGCTACACCTTC
TRBV2	NA	TRBJ1-2	CASSERENYGYTF	TGTGCCAGCAGTGAGAGGGAAAACTATGGCTACACCTTC